Listed here is a single T cell receptor (beta chain). The antigen is not known. The CDR3 is made up of 17 amino acids. The V gene's germline CDR1 is LGHNA and CDR2 YSLEER. J was trimmed by 0 bases and V by 0 bases; bases with no gene match: 5. Newly diagnosed hyperthyroidism, duration under 2 months, in patients aged 18 to 65. Not enrolled were patients with uncontrolled infection, other autoimmune disease, pregnancy or lactation. This sample holds PBMCs from 8.5 to 10 ml fresh peripheral blood. This record comes from a study of T cells in Graves' hyperthyroidism and ophthalmopathy. General study findings and limits: Most thyroid clonotypes that were expanded above 0.001 also turned up in blood.

TCR beta CDR3 regions were amplified from RNA transcripts. First-round RT-PCR targeting the TCR CDR3 was performed with the HTBI primer set. TCRdb recomputed calls from the multiplex PCR reads with MiXCR, one row per CDR3 protein. The table has a few hundred thousand distinct CDR3 sequences, 15% to 18% seen once. Sequencing used blood. The receptor was derived from a woman younger than 35 with Graves' hyperthyroidism that later progressed to Graves' ophthalmopathy. This chain uses TRBV4-3 with TRBJ2-1; 7 bases are shared with TRBD2. Here the CDR3 reads CASSQERLAASYNEQFF. As DNA, the CDR3 is TGCGCCAGCAGCCAAGAGCGTCTAGCGGCCTCCTACAATGAGCAGTTCTTC.